This T cell receptor (beta chain) was identified in a study of Graves' ophthalmopathy and Graves' hyperthyroidism. This clonotype was detected many times. Its antigen is unidentified. J was trimmed by 4 bases and V by 5 bases; bases with no gene match: 9. The CDR3 sequence is 16 residues long. Germline V CDR1 and CDR2: SGHAT, FQNNGV. As the template, RNA transcripts were used to amplify TCR beta CDR3 regions. The library came from an HTBI-primed first-round RT-PCR and a second-round multiplex PCR. TCRdb reanalysed the multiplex PCR reads using MiXCR and keeps one entry per CDR3 protein. The repertoire has about half a million distinct CDR3 sequences, 14% of them found once; the top ten carry over 8%. Notes on the study in general: The authors also found most expanded thyroid clonotypes above 0.001 frequency in blood.

Patients were left out if they had other autoimmune diseases, uncontrolled infections, pregnancy or lactation. The chain links TRBV11-2 to TRBJ2-7; 12 nucleotides match TRBD2. The specimen was blood. This receptor was identified in a woman in her twenties or thirties with Graves' ophthalmopathy. The CDR3 DNA is TGTGCCAGCAGCCTTCGGACTAGCGGGGAGGTTTACGAGCAGTACTTC. This sequence encodes CASSLRTSGEVYEQYF.